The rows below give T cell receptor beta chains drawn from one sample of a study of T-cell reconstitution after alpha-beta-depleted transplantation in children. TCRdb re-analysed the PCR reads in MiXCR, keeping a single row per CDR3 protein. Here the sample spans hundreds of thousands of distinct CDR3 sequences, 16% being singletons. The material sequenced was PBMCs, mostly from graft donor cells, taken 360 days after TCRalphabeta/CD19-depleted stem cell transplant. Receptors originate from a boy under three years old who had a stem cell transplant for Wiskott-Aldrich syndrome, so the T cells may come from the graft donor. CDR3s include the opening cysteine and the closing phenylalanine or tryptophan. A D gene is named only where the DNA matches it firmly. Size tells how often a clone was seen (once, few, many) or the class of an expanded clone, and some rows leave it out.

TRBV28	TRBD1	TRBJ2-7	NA	TGTGCCAGCAGTGTAAGCCCAAGGACAGGGCACGAGCAGTACTTC	CASSVSPRTGHEQYF
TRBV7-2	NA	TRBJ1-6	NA	TGTGCCAGCAGCTCCTATAATTCACCCCTCCACTTT	CASSSYNSPLHF
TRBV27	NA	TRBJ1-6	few	TGTGCCAGCAGTTTACTGGGCGAGGACTCACCCCTCCACTTT	CASSLLGEDSPLHF
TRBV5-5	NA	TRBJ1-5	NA	TGTGCCAGCAGCTTGAGAGGGTCTGATCAGCCCCAGCATTTT	CASSLRGSDQPQHF
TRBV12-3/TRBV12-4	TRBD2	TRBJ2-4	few	TGTGCCAGCAGTTTTACTAGCGGAAAAAACATTCAGTACTTC	CASSFTSGKNIQYF
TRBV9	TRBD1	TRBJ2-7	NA	TGTGCCAGCAGCGGGGGACAGCCACCCTACGAGCAGTACTTC	CASSGGQPPYEQYF
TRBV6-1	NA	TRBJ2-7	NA	TGTGCCAGCAGCCTAAGGAGGACATCCCTTGGCGAGCAGTACTTC	CASSLRRTSLGEQYF
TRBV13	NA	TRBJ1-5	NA	TGTGCCAGCAGCTTATCCCGGGGCCTTCAGCCCCAGCATTTT	CASSLSRGLQPQHF
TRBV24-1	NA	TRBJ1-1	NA	TGTGCCACCAGTGATTCTACATGGGGCACTGAAGCTTTCTTT	CATSDSTWGTEAFF
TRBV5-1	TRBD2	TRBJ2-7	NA	TGCGCCAGCAGCAGAATCCTAAATAGCGGGGGGGAGAACGAGCAGTACTTC	CASSRILNSGGENEQYF
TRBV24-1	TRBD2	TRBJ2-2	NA	TGTGCCACCAGTGGTGCGGGAGCGAGGGGGGAGCTGTTTTTT	CATSGAGARGELFF
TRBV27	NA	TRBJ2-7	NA	TGTGCCAGCAAATCTAGCACTGGGCGGCTAGGCGAGCAGTACTTC	CASKSSTGRLGEQYF
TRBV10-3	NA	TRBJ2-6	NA	TGTGCCATCAGTTCCCCCCAGGGCCTGAGGGCCTCTGGGGCCAACGTCCTGACTTTC	CAISSPQGLRASGANVLTF
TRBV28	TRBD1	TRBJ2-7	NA	TGTGCCAGCAATTACAGGGGGTACGACGAGCAGTACTTC	CASNYRGYDEQYF
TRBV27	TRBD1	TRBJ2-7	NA	TGTGCCAGCAGTCCCCGGACAGGGACGAGAGAGCAGTACTTC	CASSPRTGTREQYF
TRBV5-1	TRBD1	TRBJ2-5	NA	TGCGCCAGCGGCTTGACAGGGTTTTTGGAGACCCAGTACTTC	CASGLTGFLETQYF
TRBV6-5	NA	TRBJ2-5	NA	TGTGCCAGCAGTTCGGGACACCCCGGGGAGACCCAGTACTTC	CASSSGHPGETQYF
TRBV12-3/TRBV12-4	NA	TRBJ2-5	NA	TGTGCCAGCAAAATACCGGGACTCCCGCATAGCATATACTTC	CASKIPGLPHSIYF
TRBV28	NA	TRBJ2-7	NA	TGTGCCAGCAGTTTATCCCTTCGGACAGACCACGAGCAGTACTTC	CASSLSLRTDHEQYF
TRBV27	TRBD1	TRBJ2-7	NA	TGTGCCAGCAGTTGGGACAGGGGAAGGAACGAGCAGTACTTC	CASSWDRGRNEQYF
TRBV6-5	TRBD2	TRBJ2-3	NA	TGTGCCAGCAGTTACGACGCCACTAGCGGGACAGATACGCAGTATTTT	CASSYDATSGTDTQYF
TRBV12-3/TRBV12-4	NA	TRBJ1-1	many	TGTGCCAGCAGCTACGTAGGGGATAGGGACACTGAAGCTTTCTTT	CASSYVGDRDTEAFF
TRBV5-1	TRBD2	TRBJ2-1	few	TGCGCCAGCAGCTTAAATCCCCGGACCTCGGGGGGCAATGAGCAGTTCTTC	CASSLNPRTSGGNEQFF
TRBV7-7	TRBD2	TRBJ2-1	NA	TGTGCCAGCAGCTTAGGGGGACTAGCAGGCAATGAGCAGTTCTTC	CASSLGGLAGNEQFF
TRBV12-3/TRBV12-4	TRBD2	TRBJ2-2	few	TGTGCCAGCAGTTCTCCCCGGCGGGGGTCGAACACCGGGGAGCTGTTTTTT	CASSSPRRGSNTGELFF
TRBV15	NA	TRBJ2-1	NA	TGTGCCACCAGCAGAGTTTCATTATCATGGGAGCGAGGCTACAATGAGCAGTTCTTC	CATSRVSLSWERGYNEQFF
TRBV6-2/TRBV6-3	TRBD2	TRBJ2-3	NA	TGTGCCAGCAGTTACCGGGGGACTAGCCTGTTACTGGAAGGCACAGATACGCAGTATTTT	CASSYRGTSLLLEGTDTQYF
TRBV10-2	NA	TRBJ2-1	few	TGCGCCAGCACCCACGTGTTGTCCTACAATGAGCAGTTCTTC	CASTHVLSYNEQFF
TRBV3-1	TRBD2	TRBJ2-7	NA	TGTGCCAGCAGCCAAGGCGGGGGGTCCTACGAGCAGTACTTC	CASSQGGGSYEQYF
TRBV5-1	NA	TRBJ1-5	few	TGCGCCAGCAGCTTGGGTCTGGAGCAGCCCCAGCATTTT	CASSLGLEQPQHF
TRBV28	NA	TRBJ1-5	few	TGTGCCAGCAGTACTCGAACAGGGATCTCTCAGCCCCAGCATTTT	CASSTRTGISQPQHF
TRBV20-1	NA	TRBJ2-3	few	TGCAGTGCTAAATCAGATACGCAGTATTTT	CSAKSDTQYF
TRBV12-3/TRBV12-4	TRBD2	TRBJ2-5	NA	TGTGCCAGCAGCCCTGTAGCGGGGAAGGGGGAAGAGACCCAGTACTTC	CASSPVAGKGEETQYF
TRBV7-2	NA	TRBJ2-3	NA	TGTGCCAGCAGCTTATCGAGGGTGGATACGCAGTATTTT	CASSLSRVDTQYF
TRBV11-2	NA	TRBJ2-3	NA	TGTGCCAGCAGATCACCTAGGCCTCCAGCGGCTAGCACAGATACGCAGTATTTT	CASRSPRPPAASTDTQYF
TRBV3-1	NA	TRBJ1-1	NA	TGTGCCAGCAGCCAACTGACGAACACTGAAGCTTTCTTT	CASSQLTNTEAFF
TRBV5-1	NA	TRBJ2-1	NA	TGCGCCAGCAGCCTACATGGAAGGGATACATACAATGAGCAGTTCTTC	CASSLHGRDTYNEQFF
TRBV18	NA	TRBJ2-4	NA	TGTGCCAGCTCGCGGGGGCTGAACAGCATTCAGTACTTC	CASSRGLNSIQYF
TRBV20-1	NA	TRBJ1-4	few	TGCAGTGCTAGTTGGGGGGGTAATGAAAAACTGTTTTTT	CSASWGGNEKLFF